Described below is a single T cell receptor beta chain sequence and its context. In this sample, this clonotype turned up a few times. Its antigen specificity is not known. Base qualities are not provided; no much larger clone lies one nucleotide away. What this sample's time point label stands for: late sampling 161 to 241 days after vaccination in three convalescent patients. The label giving this sample's treatment or condition can be read as: approximately 9-day PBMC culture with coronavirus spike peptide pools or control peptides (ViraFEST assay). To expand antigen-specific T cells with peptide pools and then pick out the expanded clonotypes through TCR sequencing, the study relied on the ViraFEST assay. Positive SARS-CoV-2 PCR tests in the convalescent patients dated from March to December 2020, before Alpha, Beta and Delta variants emerged in the United States. Each well held roughly 2 million PBMCs cultured in IMDM containing approximately 5.3% human AB serum and approximately 9.8 IU/ml IL-2, with roughly 10 ug/ml peptide pools added. Half of the culture medium was replaced with fresh IL-2-containing medium on days 3 and 7. CD4+ T cells were isolated after 10 days of culture through negative selection using the EasySep CD4+ T cell isolation kit. Ficoll-Paque Plus gradient centrifugation was used to isolate PBMCs from whole blood, and the isolated PBMCs were then either used fresh or cryopreserved at -140C. Each culture condition was generally run in triplicate wells.

The germline V gene provides CDR1 SGHTA and CDR2 FQGNSA. For this chain, trimming is 8 bases at the V end and 7 bases at the J end, and the number of junction bases without a gene match is 13. The CDR3 holds 16 amino acids from the cysteine to the phenylalanine. Only the CDR3 part of the read is kept: 48 bases, read in frame from the first base. The library was prepared using PCR. DNA from cultured CD4+ T cells was subjected to TCR sequencing with the Oncomine TCR Beta short-read assay at the Johns Hopkins FTIC core. Genomic DNA was extracted from the cultured CD4+ T cells with the QIAamp micro DNA kit. Oncomine TCR Beta libraries made from cultured CD4+ T cells were pooled using unique dual indexes and sequenced on an Illumina iSeq 100. Processing in the source paper ran as follows. Non-productive sequences were removed, and CDR3s not starting with C, not ending with F or W, or shorter than 7 amino acids were discarded. Antigen-specific clonotypes were identified using the MANAFEST web application through comparison of peptide-stimulated wells with reference and other culture wells. For a clone to be called positive, the clone needed an FDR below 0.05, an odds ratio above 5, and a productive frequency above 0.1% in at least two of three replicate wells. Clonotypes that were significantly expanded in both SARS-CoV-2 spike wells and at least one common cold coronavirus spike condition were defined as cross-reactive. Similarity between CDR3 sequences was evaluated in R version 3.6.1 using Levenshtein distances (stringdist) and unrooted phylogenetic trees (ape). Clones were called with MiXCR by TCRdb after fastp trimmed the public reads at Q25, and only in-frame beta chains were retained. Entries are consolidated by CDR3 protein sequence, retaining the most common genes and DNA. The V and J calls here are based on TCRdb, not the publication. The sample table contains more than 20,000 distinct CDR3 sequences; only one count was recorded for about two fifths of them. The ten largest account for over 3.5% of the sample.

The entry originates in a study of vaccination and CD4 T cells after COVID-19 (dated by TCRdb to between 2022 and 2023). In terms of the full investigation: Convalescent patients had a positive SARS-CoV-2 result on nasal swab PCR, and of these patients, about ten had mild disease and one had severe disease. Six males and four females were included in the convalescent cohort, with two Hispanic individuals, seven Caucasians, two Asians and one multiracial person represented. Participants received two doses of either the Pfizer-BioNTech BNT162b2 vaccine (n=8) or the Moderna mRNA-1273 vaccine (n=2). Post-COVID blood samples from convalescent patients were collected a median of about 110 days after diagnosis, with a range of about 30 to 170 days. Post-vaccine blood samples were obtained a median of about 70 days after the second vaccine dose, with a range of roughly 13 to 250 days. For three convalescent patients, samples were collected at an early post-vaccination timepoint (day 14) as well as at a late post-vaccination timepoint (days 161 to 241). Overlapping spike peptide pools from SARS-CoV-2 and from the common cold coronaviruses HCoV-NL63, HCoV-OC43 and HCoV-229E were used as culture stimuli. Control cultures received a CEFX viral epitope pool as the positive control, an HIV-1 Nef peptide pool as the negative control, or no peptide. In more than eight COVID-19 convalescent patients and a handful of infection-naive healthy vaccine recipients, researchers compared the spike-specific CD4+ TCR repertoire from before mRNA vaccination with the repertoire from after. Results and caveats for the whole study, not just this receptor: An increase in the median number of SARS-CoV-2-reactive clonotypes from 21 after infection to some 40 after vaccination was observed, but the change was not found to be significant. In convalescent patients, a median 86.3% of post-vaccine SARS-CoV-2-reactive clones were detected only after vaccination, and vaccine-specific priming was suggested by this finding. Nearly all vaccine-specific clones in convalescent patients (304 of 307) were mono-reactive for SARS-CoV-2 spike rather than cross-reactive with common cold coronaviruses. The number of convalescent patients in the study was relatively small, and the study did not examine early timepoints following natural infection.

Material: CD4+ T cells from blood, cultured in vitro, obtained about 7 months after SARS-CoV-2 vaccination. The rearrangement combines TRBV7-2 with TRBJ2-1, and 11 junction bases match TRBD2. This sequence originates from a human donor who had recovered from COVID-19. The nucleotide sequence reads as follows: TGTGCCAGCCAGACCGTACTAGCGGGAGTTCGGAATGAGCAGTTCTTC. Translated, this is CASQTVLAGVRNEQFF.